This T cell receptor (beta chain) was observed in a study of cytomegalovirus exposure and HLA in healthy donors. Points from the study as a whole: The listing of 160 or so TCR beta chains classed them as cytomegalovirus-associated. Using the classifier, cytomegalovirus status was reportedly diagnosed with high specificity and sensitivity. Many donors carried some public TCRs, although rarity characterized most TCR sequences. As confirmed in vitro, a few CMV-associated chains were specific for CMV antigens.

The table came from immunoSEQ multiplex PCR; TCRdb's copy has only in-frame clones and leaves some out. The table records about 83,000 clones, approximately 96% of them present only once. V was pared by 0 bases and J by 1 base, with 10 bases of the junction left unmatched. CDR3 length equals 18 residues. Germline CDR1 reads LNHDA; CDR2 reads SQIVND (reference sequence). With respect to this clone: What it recognizes is unknown.

Sequenced material: PBMCs. The origin of this receptor is a woman aged 18 to 35 in good health and CMV-seronegative. V usage is TRBV19 and J usage is TRBJ2-3, with 7 bases fitting TRBD1. CDR3 sequence reads: CASSIDLLSGTGTDTQYF. CDR3 nucleotides: TGTGCCAGTAGTATAGATCTATTATCTGGGACAGGCACAGATACGCAGTATTTT.